The rows below give T cell receptor beta chains drawn from one sample of a study of beta chain features in type 1 diabetes. Sequenced by immunoSEQ multiplex PCR; TCRdb stores in-frame clones only, minus some. In the table there are some 350,000 clones, roughly 13% of which are singletons. Sample: naive CD4+ T cells from blood. All receptors come from a woman aged 18-30 years with type 1 diabetes. Each CDR3 is given with its conserved first and last residue. The order of the fields is V gene, J gene, CDR3 protein.

v_gene: TRBV5-4; j_gene: TRBJ2-1; CDR3aa: CASSLGQRPEQFF
v_gene: TRBV7-2; j_gene: TRBJ1-3; CDR3aa: CASNSPPENTIYF
v_gene: TRBV30; j_gene: TRBJ1-1; CDR3aa: CALAGGGTEAFF
v_gene: TRBV15; j_gene: TRBJ2-7; CDR3aa: CATSRIYWGPTDEQYF
v_gene: TRBV9; j_gene: TRBJ1-1; CDR3aa: CASSARQGIVGEAFF
v_gene: TRBV30; j_gene: TRBJ2-2; CDR3aa: CAWRGLAGGELFF
v_gene: TRBV25-1; j_gene: TRBJ2-7; CDR3aa: CASGGSGRYEQYF
v_gene: TRBV4-3; j_gene: TRBJ2-2; CDR3aa: CASSQGWRGGTGELFF
v_gene: TRBV5-6; j_gene: TRBJ2-2; CDR3aa: CASSLALGARPGELFF
v_gene: TRBV5-4; j_gene: TRBJ2-1; CDR3aa: CASSPTDYLDNEQFF
v_gene: TRBV9; j_gene: TRBJ2-7; CDR3aa: CASSVSGQSYEQYF
v_gene: TRBV11-3; j_gene: TRBJ2-2; CDR3aa: CASSFTGLQGTGELFF
v_gene: TRBV6-5; j_gene: TRBJ2-3; CDR3aa: CASSLAGAQYF
v_gene: TRBV4-3; j_gene: TRBJ1-2; CDR3aa: CASSPMQGAAGGYTF
v_gene: TRBV7-6; j_gene: TRBJ1-1; CDR3aa: CASSAQGEALPEAFF
v_gene: TRBV30; j_gene: TRBJ2-3; CDR3aa: CAWNSGITDTQYF
v_gene: TRBV4-1; j_gene: TRBJ1-4; CDR3aa: CASSQVGGKLFF
v_gene: TRBV5-1; j_gene: TRBJ2-3; CDR3aa: CASRGLPREDTQYF
v_gene: TRBV9; j_gene: TRBJ2-4; CDR3aa: CASSADRGDIQYF
v_gene: TRBV7-2; j_gene: TRBJ2-1; CDR3aa: CASSLEGLADYNEQFF